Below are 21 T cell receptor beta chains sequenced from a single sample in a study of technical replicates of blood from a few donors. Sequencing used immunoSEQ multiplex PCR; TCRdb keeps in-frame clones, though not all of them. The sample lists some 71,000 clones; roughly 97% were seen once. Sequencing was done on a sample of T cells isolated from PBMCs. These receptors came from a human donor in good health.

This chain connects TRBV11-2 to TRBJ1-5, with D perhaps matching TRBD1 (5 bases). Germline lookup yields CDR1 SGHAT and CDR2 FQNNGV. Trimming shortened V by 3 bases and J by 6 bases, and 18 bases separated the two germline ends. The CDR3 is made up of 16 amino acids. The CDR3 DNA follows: TGTGCCAGCAGCTTGAGTGGCAGAACCGGGGGTCAGCCCCAGCATTTT. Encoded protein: CASSLSGRTGGQPQHF.

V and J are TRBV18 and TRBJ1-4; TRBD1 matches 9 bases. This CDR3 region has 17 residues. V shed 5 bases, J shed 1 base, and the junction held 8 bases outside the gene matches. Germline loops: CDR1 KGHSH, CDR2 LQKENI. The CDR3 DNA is TGTGCCAGCTCAACTACGACAGGGGGTGGAACTAATGAAAAACTGTTTTTT. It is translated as CASSTTTGGGTNEKLFF.

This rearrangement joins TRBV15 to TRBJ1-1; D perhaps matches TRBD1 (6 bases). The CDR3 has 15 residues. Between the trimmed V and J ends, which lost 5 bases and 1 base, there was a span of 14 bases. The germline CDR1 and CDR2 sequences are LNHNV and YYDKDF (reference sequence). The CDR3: CATSPNRVRNTEAFF. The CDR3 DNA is TGTGCCACCAGCCCAAACAGGGTGAGGAACACTGAAGCTTTCTTT.

The chain's CDR3 is CASSKVGRQGNQYNEQFF. In DNA form, the CDR3 reads TGTGCCAGCAGCAAAGTGGGACGACAGGGGAATCAGTACAATGAGCAGTTCTTC. This rearrangement joins TRBV21-1 to TRBJ2-1; the DNA was not compared with TRBD1, the D call given in the table. TRBV21-1 is a listed pseudogene. The CDR3 sequence is 18 residues long.

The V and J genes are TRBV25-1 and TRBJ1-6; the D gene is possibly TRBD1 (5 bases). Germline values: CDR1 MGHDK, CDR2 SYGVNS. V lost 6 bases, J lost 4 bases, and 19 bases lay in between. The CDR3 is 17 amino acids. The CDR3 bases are TGTGCCAGCAGCACCGGGACTACAATCGGTTATAATTCACCCCTCCACTTT. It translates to CASSTGTTIGYNSPLHF.

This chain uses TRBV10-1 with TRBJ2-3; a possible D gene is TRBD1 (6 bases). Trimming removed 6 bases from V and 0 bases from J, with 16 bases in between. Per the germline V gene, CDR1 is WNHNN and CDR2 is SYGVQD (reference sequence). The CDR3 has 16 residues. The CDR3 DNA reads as TGCGCCAGCAGCCTAGGACAGAAGTTAAGCACAGATACGCAGTATTTT. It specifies CASSLGQKLSTDTQYF.

CDR3 residues: CASSQEGPYGYTF. For the CDR3, the DNA is TGTGCCAGTAGCCAGGAGGGCCCCTATGGCTACACCTTC. This chain uses TRBV19 with TRBJ1-2; unclear D gene. Trimming removed 6 bases from V and 4 bases from J, with 12 bases in between. Germline V gene lookup returns CDR1 LNHDA and CDR2 SQIVND (reference sequence). This CDR3 spans 13 amino acids.

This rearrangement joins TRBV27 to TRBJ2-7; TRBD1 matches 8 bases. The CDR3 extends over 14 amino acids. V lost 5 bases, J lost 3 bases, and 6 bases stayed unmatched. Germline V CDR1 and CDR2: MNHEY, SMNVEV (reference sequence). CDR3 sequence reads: CASSPWTGIYEQYF. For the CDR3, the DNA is TGTGCCAGCAGTCCCTGGACAGGGATCTACGAGCAGTACTTC.

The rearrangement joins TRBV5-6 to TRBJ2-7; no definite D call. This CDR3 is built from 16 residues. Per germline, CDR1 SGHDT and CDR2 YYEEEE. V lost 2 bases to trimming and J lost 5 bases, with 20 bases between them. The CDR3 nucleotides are TGTGCCAGCAGCTTAGTATTTCCACACCTCGAGGACGAGCAGTACTTC. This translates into CASSLVFPHLEDEQYF.

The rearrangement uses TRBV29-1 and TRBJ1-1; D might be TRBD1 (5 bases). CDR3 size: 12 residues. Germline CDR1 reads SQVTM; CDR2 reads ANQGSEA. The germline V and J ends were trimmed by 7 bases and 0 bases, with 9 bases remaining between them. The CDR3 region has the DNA TGCAGCGCAGAACAGGTGAACACTGAAGCTTTCTTT. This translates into CSAEQVNTEAFF.

The CDR3 reads CASSSQQGPSRNEQFF. The CDR3 DNA reads TGTGCCAGCAGCTCGCAACAGGGTCCCTCCCGCAATGAGCAGTTCTTC. The rearrangement uses TRBV7-9 and TRBJ2-1, with D possibly TRBD1 on 6 matching bases. The CDR3 has 16 amino acids. Germline V lookup: CDR1 SEHNR, CDR2 FQNEAQ (reference sequence). V dropped 4 bases and J dropped 6 bases, with 19 bases sitting between them.

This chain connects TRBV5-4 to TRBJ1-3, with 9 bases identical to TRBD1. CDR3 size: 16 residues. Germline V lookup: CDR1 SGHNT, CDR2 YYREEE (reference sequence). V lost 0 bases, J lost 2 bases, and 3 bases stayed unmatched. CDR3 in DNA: TGTGCCAGCAGCTTGGGGACAGGGGAAACTGGAAACACCATATATTTT. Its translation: CASSLGTGETGNTIYF.

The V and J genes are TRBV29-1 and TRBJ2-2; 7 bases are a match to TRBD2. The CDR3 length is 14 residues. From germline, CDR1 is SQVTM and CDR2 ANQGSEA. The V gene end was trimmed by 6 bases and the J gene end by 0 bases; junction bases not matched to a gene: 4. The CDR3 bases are TGCAGCGTGGGGGGGAGATCGAACACCGGGGAGCTGTTTTTT. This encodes CSVGGRSNTGELFF.

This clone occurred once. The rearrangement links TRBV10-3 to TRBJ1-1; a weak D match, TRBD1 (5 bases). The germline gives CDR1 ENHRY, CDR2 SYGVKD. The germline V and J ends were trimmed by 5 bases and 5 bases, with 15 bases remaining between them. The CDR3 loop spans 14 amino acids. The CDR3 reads CAISQGGLGTEAFF. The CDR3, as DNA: TGTGCCATCAGTCAGGGTGGCCTCGGGACTGAAGCTTTCTTT.

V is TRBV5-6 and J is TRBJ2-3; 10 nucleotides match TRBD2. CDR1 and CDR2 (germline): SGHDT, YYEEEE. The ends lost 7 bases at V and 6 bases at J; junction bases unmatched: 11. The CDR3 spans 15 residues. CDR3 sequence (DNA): TGTGCCAGCGGACTGAGCGGGGGGGGCGGGGATACGCAGTATTTT. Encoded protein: CASGLSGGGGDTQYF.

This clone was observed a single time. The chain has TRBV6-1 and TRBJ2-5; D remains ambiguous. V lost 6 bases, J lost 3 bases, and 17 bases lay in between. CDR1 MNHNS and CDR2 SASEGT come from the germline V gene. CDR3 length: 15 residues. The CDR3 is CASSLRGAEEETQYF. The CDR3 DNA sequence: TGTGCCAGCAGCCTGAGAGGAGCTGAAGAAGAGACCCAGTACTTC.

CDR3 sequence reads: CASSPGLAGGGHNEQFF. The CDR3 DNA reads TGTGCCAGCAGCCCGGGACTAGCGGGAGGGGGGCACAATGAGCAGTTCTTC. This sequence joins TRBV7-9 and TRBJ2-1; 16 nucleotides match TRBD2. Germline V gene lookup returns CDR1 SEHNR and CDR2 FQNEAQ (reference sequence). Trimming removed 5 bases from V and 5 bases from J; junction bases left unmatched: 6. The CDR3 contains 17 residues.

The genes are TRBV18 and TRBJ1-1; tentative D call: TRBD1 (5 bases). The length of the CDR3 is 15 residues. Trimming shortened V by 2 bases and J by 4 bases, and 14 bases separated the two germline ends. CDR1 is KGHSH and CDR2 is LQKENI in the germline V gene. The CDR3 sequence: CASSPNRGMSTEAFF. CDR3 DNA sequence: TGTGCCAGCTCACCAAACCGGGGGATGAGCACTGAAGCTTTCTTT.

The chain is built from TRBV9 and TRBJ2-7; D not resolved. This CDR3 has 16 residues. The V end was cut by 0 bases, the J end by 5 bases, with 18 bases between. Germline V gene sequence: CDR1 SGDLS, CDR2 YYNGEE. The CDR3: CASSVDLAAGRNEQYF. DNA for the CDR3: TGTGCCAGCAGCGTAGATTTGGCAGCTGGCAGGAACGAGCAGTACTTC. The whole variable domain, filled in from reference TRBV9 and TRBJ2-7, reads DSGVTQTPKHLITATGQRVTLRCSPRSGDLSVYWYQQSLDQGLQFLIQYYNGEERAKGNILERFSAQQFPDLHSELNLSSLELGDSALYFCASSVDLAAGRNEQYFGPGTRLTVT.

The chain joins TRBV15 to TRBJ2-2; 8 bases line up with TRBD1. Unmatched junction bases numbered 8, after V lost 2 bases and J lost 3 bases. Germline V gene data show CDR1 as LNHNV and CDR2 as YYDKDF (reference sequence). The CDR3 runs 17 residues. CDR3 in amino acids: CATSRSFQGADTGELFF. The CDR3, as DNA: TGTGCCACCAGCAGATCTTTTCAGGGGGCCGACACCGGGGAGCTGTTTTTT.

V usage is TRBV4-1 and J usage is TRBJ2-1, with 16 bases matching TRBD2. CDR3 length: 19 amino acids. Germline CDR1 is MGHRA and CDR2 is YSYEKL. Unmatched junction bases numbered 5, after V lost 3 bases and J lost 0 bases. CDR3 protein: CASSHPGLAGGTSYNEQFF. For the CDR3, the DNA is TGCGCCAGCAGCCACCCGGGACTAGCGGGAGGGACCTCCTACAATGAGCAGTTCTTC.